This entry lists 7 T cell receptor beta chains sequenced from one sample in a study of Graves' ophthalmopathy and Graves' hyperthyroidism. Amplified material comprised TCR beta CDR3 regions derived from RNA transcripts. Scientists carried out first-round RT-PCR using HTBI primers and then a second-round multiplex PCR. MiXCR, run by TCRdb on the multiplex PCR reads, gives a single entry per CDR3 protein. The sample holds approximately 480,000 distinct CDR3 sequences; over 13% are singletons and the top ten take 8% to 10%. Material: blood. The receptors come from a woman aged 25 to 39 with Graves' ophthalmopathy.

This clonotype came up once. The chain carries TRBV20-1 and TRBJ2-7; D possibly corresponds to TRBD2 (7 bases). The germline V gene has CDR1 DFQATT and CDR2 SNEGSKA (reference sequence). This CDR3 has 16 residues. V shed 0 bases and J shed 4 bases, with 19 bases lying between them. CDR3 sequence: CSARDGGAHPIYEQYF. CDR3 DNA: TGCAGTGCTAGAGATGGGGGGGCGCATCCCATTTACGAGCAGTACTTC.

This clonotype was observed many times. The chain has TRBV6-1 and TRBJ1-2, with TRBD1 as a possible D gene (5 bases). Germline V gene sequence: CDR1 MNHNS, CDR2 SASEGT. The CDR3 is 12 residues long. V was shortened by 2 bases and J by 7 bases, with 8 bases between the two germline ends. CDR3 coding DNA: TGTGCCAGCAGTGAAAGGGGTGGTGGCTACACCTTC. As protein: CASSERGGGYTF.

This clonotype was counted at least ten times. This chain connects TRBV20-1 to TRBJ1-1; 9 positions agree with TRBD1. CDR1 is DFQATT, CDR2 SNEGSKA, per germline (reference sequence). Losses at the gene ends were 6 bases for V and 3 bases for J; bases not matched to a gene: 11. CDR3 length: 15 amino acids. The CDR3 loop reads CSAERDRVSYTEAFF. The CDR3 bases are TGCAGTGCGGAGAGGGACAGGGTTTCATACACTGAAGCTTTCTTT.

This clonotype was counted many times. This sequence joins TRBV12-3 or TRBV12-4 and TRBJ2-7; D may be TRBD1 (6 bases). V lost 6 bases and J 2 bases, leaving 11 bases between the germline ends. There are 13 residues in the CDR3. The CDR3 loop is CASRRDITYEQYF. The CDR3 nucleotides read TGTGCCAGCAGAAGGGACATCACCTACGAGCAGTACTTC.

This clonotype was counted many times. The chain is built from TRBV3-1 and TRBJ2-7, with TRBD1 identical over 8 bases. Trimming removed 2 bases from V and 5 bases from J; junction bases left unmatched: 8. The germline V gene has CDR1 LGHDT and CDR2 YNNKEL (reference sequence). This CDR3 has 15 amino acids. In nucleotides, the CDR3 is TGTGCCAGCAGCCAACGGACAGGGTGGATCGACGAGCAGTACTTC. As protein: CASSQRTGWIDEQYF.

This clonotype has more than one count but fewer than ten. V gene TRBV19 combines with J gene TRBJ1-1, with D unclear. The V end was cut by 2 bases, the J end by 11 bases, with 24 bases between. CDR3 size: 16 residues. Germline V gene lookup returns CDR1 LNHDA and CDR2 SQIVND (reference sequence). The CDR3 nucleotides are TGTGCCAGTAGTATAAGGTCGCAGGTGGATCTCGCCGGGGCTTTCTTT. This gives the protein CASSIRSQVDLAGAFF. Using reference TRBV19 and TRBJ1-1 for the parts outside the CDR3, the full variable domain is DGGITQSPKYLFRKEGQNVTLSCEQNLNHDAMYWYRQDPGQGLRLIYYSQIVNDFQKGDIAEGYSVSREKKESFPLTVTSAQKNPTAFYLCASSIRSQVDLAGAFFGQGTRLTVV.

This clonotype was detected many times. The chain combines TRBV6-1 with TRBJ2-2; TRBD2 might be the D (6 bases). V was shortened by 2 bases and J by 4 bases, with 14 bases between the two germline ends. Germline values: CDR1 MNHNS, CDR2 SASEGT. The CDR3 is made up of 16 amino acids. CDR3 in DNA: TGTGCCAGCAGTGAAACTTGGCAGGGAGGCACCGGGGAGCTGTTTTTT. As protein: CASSETWQGGTGELFF.